One TCR beta chain is described in this entry. The antigen remains unidentified. The data stem from a study of neoadjuvant anti-PD-1 for oral cavity cancer. At the level of the study: Most patients had three to four biweekly doses of 3 mg/kg nivolumab before resection. Patients without progression received a fourth nivolumab dose around day 43, then surgical resection on days 50-56. Study findings and constraints: Only a few patients per response group were TCR-analyzed; validation needed.

Clones were read by immunoSEQ multiplex PCR, and TCRdb kept only the in-frame ones, dropping some. The sample lists about 5,700 clones, around 60% occurring once. Trimming left V 7 bases short and J 7 bases short, with 15 bases between. Germline V gives CDR1 MNHNY, CDR2 SVGAGI (reference sequence). The CDR3 runs to 13 residues. These oral cavity squamous cell carcinomas were HPV-negative and locally advanced. This sequence originates from a person between 40 and 80 years old with oral cavity squamous cell carcinoma. Here the sequenced sample was tumor tissue, taken before nivolumab (anti-PD-1) treatment. V gene TRBV6-6 combines with J gene TRBJ2-3; D is possibly TRBD1 (5 bases). The CDR3 nucleotides are TGTGCCAGCACCGAGGACAACGCCCATACGCAGTATTTT. Translating gives CASTEDNAHTQYF.